This T cell receptor (beta chain) came from a study of OX40 agonist ivuxolimab in advanced cancers. Study in general: Partial responses were achieved by three patients, one with hepatocellular carcinoma and two with cutaneous melanoma. Study-wide results and caveats: Expanded clones were, on average, more numerous among CD8+ T cells than CD4+.

The data were produced by immunoSEQ multiplex PCR, yet TCRdb's version contains in-frame clones alone and is incomplete. The sample contains tens of thousands of clones, more than 75% of which appear only once. As concerns this clone: Its target is not known.

Looked up from germline, CDR1 is MDHEN and CDR2 is SYDVKM. CDR3 length: 13 residues. V lost 4 bases and J 6 bases, leaving 7 bases between the germline ends. The sample was CD4+ or CD8+ T cells sorted from blood, taken in a trial of the OX40 agonist ivuxolimab. The chain recombines TRBV28 with TRBJ1-6, with no clear D. This TCR was recovered from an adult with an advanced solid tumor such as melanoma, head and neck, liver or kidney cancer. The DNA of the CDR3 is TGTGCCAGCAGTTCGGACGGTAATTCACCCCTCCACTTT. Protein: CASSSDGNSPLHF. The variable domain in full, completed from reference TRBV28 and TRBJ1-6, reads DVKVTQSSRYLVKRTGEKVFLECVQDMDHENMFWYRQDPGLGLRLIYFSYDVKMKEKGDIPEGYSVSREKKERFSLILESASTNQTSMYLCASSSDGNSPLHFGNGTRLTVT.